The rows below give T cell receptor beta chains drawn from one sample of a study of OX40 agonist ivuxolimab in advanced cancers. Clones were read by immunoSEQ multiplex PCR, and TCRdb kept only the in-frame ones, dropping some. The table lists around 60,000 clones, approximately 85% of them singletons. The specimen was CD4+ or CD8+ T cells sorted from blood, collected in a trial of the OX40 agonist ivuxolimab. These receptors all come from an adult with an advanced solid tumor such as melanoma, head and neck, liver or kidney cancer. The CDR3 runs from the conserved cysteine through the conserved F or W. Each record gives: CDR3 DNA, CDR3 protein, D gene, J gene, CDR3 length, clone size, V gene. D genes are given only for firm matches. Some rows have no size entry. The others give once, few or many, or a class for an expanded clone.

TGTGCCAGCAGTTACTCCCGGGACGGCTACACCTTC,CASSYSRDGYTF,NA,TRBJ1-2,12,few,TRBV6-5
TGTGCCAGCAGCTCAATCCCGGGGAGGGACTCGCAAGTTCTTGAAGCTTTCTTT,CASSSIPGRDSQVLEAFF,NA,TRBJ1-1,18,NA,TRBV7-8
TGTGCTAGTGGTACTGGGACTAGCGGGGGGGCTGGTTACAATGAGCAGTTCTTC,CASGTGTSGGAGYNEQFF,TRBD2,TRBJ2-1,18,NA,TRBV12-5
TGTGCCATCAGTGAGACGGGCGCGAACACCGGGGAGCTGTTTTTT,CAISETGANTGELFF,NA,TRBJ2-2,15,NA,TRBV10-3
TGTGCCAGCAGCGTAGATGTAGCCGGGGAGCTGTTTTTT,CASSVDVAGELFF,NA,TRBJ2-2,13,NA,TRBV9
TGTGCCAGCACCAAGGACAGGGACTACGAGCAGTACTTC,CASTKDRDYEQYF,TRBD1,TRBJ2-7,13,NA,TRBV6-5
TGTGCCAGCAGTACGACCAGGGGGGCGGGAGTCGACGAGCAGTACTTC,CASSTTRGAGVDEQYF,NA,TRBJ2-7,16,NA,TRBV27
TGTGCCAGTAGTATTGGGGGGGTCGACTATGGCTACACCTTC,CASSIGGVDYGYTF,NA,TRBJ1-2,14,NA,TRBV19
TGTGCCATCAGTGAGTCTAGGTCAGGGACAGGAAACACCATATATTTT,CAISESRSGTGNTIYF,NA,TRBJ1-3,16,NA,TRBV10-3
TGTGCCAGCAGCGTAGGGCCAGGGAGGGGCACTGAAGCTTTCTTT,CASSVGPGRGTEAFF,NA,TRBJ1-1,15,NA,TRBV9
TGTGCCAGCAGTTCCTCCCTGGGGACAGGGGGGAACACTGAAGCTTTCTTT,CASSSSLGTGGNTEAFF,TRBD1,TRBJ1-1,17,NA,TRBV27
TGTGCCAGTAGTCGGGACAGTCTCTATGGCTACACCTTC,CASSRDSLYGYTF,TRBD1,TRBJ1-2,13,few,TRBV19
TGCAGCGTTGAAGAAAAGGGACCCGGGGAGCTGTTTTTT,CSVEEKGPGELFF,NA,TRBJ2-2,13,NA,TRBV29-1
TGTGCCAGCAGCCCCAGACTCGGACAGGACCAAGAGACCCAGTACTTC,CASSPRLGQDQETQYF,TRBD1,TRBJ2-5,16,NA,TRBV7-6
TGTGCTAGTGGTTTGGCCCCGGGTATCCTCACTGAAGCTTTCTTT,CASGLAPGILTEAFF,NA,TRBJ1-1,15,NA,TRBV12-5
TGTGCCAGCAGTTTATTCCGTGACGGATCCTACGAGCAGTACTTC,CASSLFRDGSYEQYF,NA,TRBJ2-7,15,NA,TRBV28
TGTGCCAGCAGCGACTCGGGCCCGGAGCTCGAGCAGTACTTC,CASSDSGPELEQYF,NA,TRBJ2-7,14,medium-sized,TRBV7-9
TGCGCCAGCGGGGAATTTGCAGGGGCGGGGACTGAAGCTTTCTTT,CASGEFAGAGTEAFF,NA,TRBJ1-1,15,NA,TRBV5-1
TGTGCCAGCAGTGCCGGCACTAAGGGGATCTATTCACCCCTCCACTTT,CASSAGTKGIYSPLHF,NA,TRBJ1-6,16,NA,TRBV6-4
TGTGCCAGCAACAGCGGGAGTTTGGCGGAGACCCAGTACTTC,CASNSGSLAETQYF,TRBD2,TRBJ2-5,14,NA,TRBV2
TGTGCCAGCAGTGAAGGCGAGCAGTACTTC,CASSEGEQYF,NA,TRBJ2-7,10,few,TRBV2
TGTGCCTGGAGTCTAACCTGGACTAGCGGGGCCCCGGATACGCAGTATTTT,CAWSLTWTSGAPDTQYF,TRBD2,TRBJ2-3,17,NA,TRBV30
TGTGCCAGCAGCTCCCTGGCCGCCGAAGCTTTCTTT,CASSSLAAEAFF,NA,TRBJ1-1,12,NA,TRBV7-2
TGTGCCAGCAGTGGACCCTCTCGGGAGCCCCAGCATTTT,CASSGPSREPQHF,NA,TRBJ1-5,13,few,TRBV6-5
TGTGCCAGCAGTTACGGCTCTCCCTACGAGCAGTACTTC,CASSYGSPYEQYF,NA,TRBJ2-7,13,NA,TRBV6-5
TGTGCCAGTAGTCGGCAGGGGATGAATTCACCCCTCCACTTT,CASSRQGMNSPLHF,NA,TRBJ1-6,14,NA,TRBV19
TGTGCCAGTAGTGCCTACGGGGGATTCCAAGAGACCCAGTACTTC,CASSAYGGFQETQYF,NA,TRBJ2-5,15,NA,TRBV19
TGCGCCAGCAGCTTGGTGACAGGGGGCATGTGGGAGACCCAGTACTTC,CASSLVTGGMWETQYF,TRBD1,TRBJ2-5,16,once,TRBV5-1
TGTGCCATCAGTGAGTCGTGGGACAGGGGCGCTTACGAGCAGTACTTC,CAISESWDRGAYEQYF,TRBD1,TRBJ2-7,16,NA,TRBV10-3
TGTGCCAGCAGTCCCCTCCAAAATCGGCAGCCCCAGCATTTT,CASSPLQNRQPQHF,NA,TRBJ1-5,14,NA,TRBV28
TGCGCCAGCAGCCAACAGGGGGCGAATAACTATGGCTACACCTTC,CASSQQGANNYGYTF,TRBD1,TRBJ1-2,15,NA,TRBV5-1
TGTGCCATCAGTGAGCCCCGGGCTAGTCGGGTCAATGAGCAGTTCTTC,CAISEPRASRVNEQFF,NA,TRBJ2-1,16,NA,TRBV10-3
TGTGCCAGCAGTTACCCCCTGGGGGAGCAGTACTTC,CASSYPLGEQYF,NA,TRBJ2-7,12,NA,TRBV6-5
TGTGCCAGCAGCTCGGACTCGGGACCCCCGATTTTC,CASSSDSGPPIF,NA,TRBJ2-7,12,NA,TRBV7-9
TGTGCCAGCAAACTTAGTGTGGCAGCGGGAGGGACATCCTACAATGAGCAGTTCTTC,CASKLSVAAGGTSYNEQFF,TRBD2,TRBJ2-1,19,NA,TRBV7-6
TGTGCCAGCAGCGTAGGAGTTGGTGCAGGGCCCACAGATACGCAGTATTTT,CASSVGVGAGPTDTQYF,NA,TRBJ2-3,17,few,TRBV9